These 9 T cell receptor beta chains were all obtained from the same sample, sequenced in a study of spatial heterogeneity in lung cancer. Notes on the study in general: Counts of expanded alpha and beta TCRs within tumors tracked the tumor nonsynonymous mutation count.

Time point indicated: sample taken at primary tumor resection. TCRdb itself ran the 5' RACE reads through MiXCR, one entry per CDR3 protein. The sample shows 9,500 to 11,000 distinct CDR3 sequences, roughly 5.2% of them seen only once. For these receptors, no antigen is known. The specimen comprised lung tumor tissue, sampled at surgery. The receptors stem from a male donor with early-stage non-small cell lung cancer.

This clonotype was detected ten times or more. For a library built for alpha chains, this beta chain is a stray read; little rests on its size. This chain uses TRBV4-1 with TRBJ2-3; 7 bases line up with TRBD2. The V gene's germline CDR1 is MGHRA and CDR2 YSYEKL. The CDR3 has 15 residues. J was trimmed by 4 bases and V by 7 bases; bases with no gene match: 11. The CDR3 region has the DNA TGCGCCAGCACTCGACTAGCTCGGGGCGCAGATACGCAGTATTTT. It specifies CASTRLARGADTQYF.

This clonotype was counted ten times or more. This beta chain represents an off-target read in a library built for alpha chains; its size is of limited meaning. The rearrangement uses TRBV10-3 and TRBJ2-5; TRBD2 might be the D (5 bases). The CDR3 length is 14 residues. Germline V gene lookup returns CDR1 ENHRY and CDR2 SYGVKD. V lost 3 bases, J lost 5 bases, and 13 bases lay in between. The chain's CDR3 is CAISEGSSTETQYF. The CDR3 region has the DNA TGTGCCATCAGTGAAGGCTCTAGCACCGAGACCCAGTACTTC.

This clonotype was detected a few times. Since the library was made to target alpha chains, this beta chain is a stray read and its abundance is not meaningful. The chain joins TRBV7-9 to TRBJ1-4; TRBD1 matches at 11 bases. The CDR3 runs 14 residues. In germline, CDR1 is SEHNR, CDR2 FQNEAQ (reference sequence). The J segment lost 7 bases and the V segment lost 3 bases, leaving 1 base of the junction unmatched. This CDR3 reads CASSFGTGGEKLFF. CDR3 sequence (DNA): TGTGCCAGCAGCTTCGGGACAGGGGGTGAAAAACTGTTTTTT.

This clonotype was observed at least ten times. This beta chain was picked up by a library intended for alpha chains and is off target, so its count carries little meaning. The V and J genes are TRBV20-1 and TRBJ1-3, with 9 bases fitting TRBD1. Germline V gene data show CDR1 as DFQATT and CDR2 as SNEGSKA (reference sequence). The CDR3 extends over 14 amino acids. The ends lost 4 bases at V and 2 bases at J; junction bases unmatched: 3. The CDR3 region has the DNA TGCAGTGCTACAAACAGGGGGCCTGGAAACACCATATATTTT. It specifies CSATNRGPGNTIYF.

This clonotype was seen at least ten times. This beta chain is an off-target read within a library intended for alpha chains, so its frequency means little. V is TRBV28 and J is TRBJ2-3; D gene uncertain. Germline CDR1 is MDHEN and CDR2 is SYDVKM. CDR3 size: 16 residues. V lost 5 bases and J lost 0, with 15 bases in between. Written as DNA, the CDR3 is TGTGCCAGCAGTACGACATCCGGATCTAGCACAGATACGCAGTATTTT. Protein sequence: CASSTTSGSSTDTQYF.

This clonotype ranks as large. With the library built for alpha chains, this beta chain is off target and its frequency is not meaningful. CDR3 in amino acids: CASSVGGTADYEQYF. CDR3 coding DNA: TGTGCCAGCAGCGTAGGAGGGACAGCTGACTACGAGCAGTACTTC. V gene TRBV9 combines with J gene TRBJ2-7; 7 bases fit TRBD1. The CDR3 is 15 residues long. Losses at the gene ends were 0 bases for V and 3 bases for J; bases not matched to a gene: 6. Germline V lookup: CDR1 SGDLS, CDR2 YYNGEE.

This clonotype came up many times. This beta chain turned up in a library designed for alpha chains; as an off-target read, its abundance says little. The chain is built from TRBV28 and TRBJ2-7; possible D gene TRBD1, 6 bases. The germline V gene encodes CDR1 MDHEN and CDR2 SYDVKM. Trimming shortened V by 7 bases and J by 4 bases, and 17 bases separated the two germline ends. The CDR3 totals 14 residues. The CDR3 reads CASTPEQGVYEQYF. CDR3 in DNA: TGTGCCAGCACCCCCGAACAGGGTGTATACGAGCAGTACTTC.

This clonotype was counted at least ten times. Little can be read into the size of this beta chain, an off-target read in a library designed for alpha chains. The chain uses TRBV27 and TRBJ2-1; D might be TRBD1 (5 bases). The length of the CDR3 is 16 residues. Deletions cut 0 bases from V and 0 bases from J, with 9 bases between. Germline CDR1 is MNHEY and CDR2 is SMNVEV (reference sequence). Written as DNA, the CDR3 is TGTGCCAGCAGTTTATCATTCAGGGACTCCTACAATGAGCAGTTCTTC. The encoded protein is CASSLSFRDSYNEQFF.

By frequency in the sample, this clonotype is medium-sized. Because this beta chain is a stray read in a library intended to capture alpha chains, its abundance should not be given much weight. The rearrangement uses TRBV6-6 and TRBJ1-1; possibly TRBD1 for D (5 bases). The CDR3 is 12 amino acids. V lost 2 bases, J lost 5 bases, and 6 bases lay in between. CDR1 and CDR2 from the germline V gene are MNHNY and SVGAGI (reference sequence). The CDR3 nucleotides are TGTGCCAGCAGTTACGGGGGGACTGAAGCTTTCTTT. This codes for CASSYGGTEAFF.